Below are 8 T cell receptor beta chains sequenced from a single sample in a study of blood T cell repertoires in COVID-19. Here immunoSEQ multiplex PCR was the method, and the copy in TCRdb shows in-frame clones only, minus some. The sample shows over 100,000 clones, approximately 83% of them seen only once. The sequencing sample was made of peripheral blood. Receptors originate from a woman in her sixties or seventies with acute or convalescent COVID-19.

The chain has TRBV5-1 and TRBJ2-6; D might be TRBD1 (5 bases). The CDR3 is 14 residues long. Germline loops: CDR1 SGHRS, CDR2 YFSETQ. The V and J ends lost 5 bases and 3 bases respectively, with 9 bases between them. CDR3 sequence: CASRPGHGANVLTF. The CDR3 bases are TGCGCCAGCAGACCAGGGCATGGGGCCAACGTCCTGACTTTC.

The chain carries TRBV7-8 and TRBJ2-1; 8 nucleotides match TRBD2. This CDR3 is 15 amino acids long. The junction had 13 bases not matched to a gene; V was cut back by 5 bases and J by 10 bases. Germline assignment: CDR1 SGHVS and CDR2 FQNEAQ. CDR3 in DNA: TGTGCCAGCAGCCCCCTAGCGGGCCGAGGGGGAGAGCAGTTCTTC. It specifies CASSPLAGRGGEQFF.

This clone was detected only once. The V gene is TRBV7-3, the J gene TRBJ1-4; D uncertain. The CDR3 runs to 16 residues. Looked up from germline, CDR1 is SGHTA and CDR2 is FQGTGA. The ends were cut back, 0 bases at V and 7 bases at J, with 15 bases in the middle. The CDR3 reads CASSLTPRLESEKLFF. DNA of the CDR3: TGTGCCAGCAGCTTAACCCCTCGTTTAGAGAGTGAAAAACTGTTTTTT.

V is TRBV11-2 and J is TRBJ1-1, with D tentatively TRBD1 (6 bases). Trimming shortened V by 7 bases and J by 0 bases, and 21 bases separated the two germline ends. Germline V gene lookup returns CDR1 SGHAT and CDR2 FQNNGV. The length of the CDR3 is 17 residues. CDR3 DNA sequence: TGTGCCAGCACTCCCTGGACGGGGGGCCCCCTGAACACTGAAGCTTTCTTT. This gives the protein CASTPWTGGPLNTEAFF.

The chain joins TRBV7-9 to TRBJ2-1, with D perhaps matching TRBD2 (5 bases). In germline, CDR1 is SEHNR, CDR2 FQNEAQ (reference sequence). The CDR3 contains 15 residues. V was trimmed by 1 base and J by 6 bases, leaving 13 bases between them. The CDR3 protein is CASSLDGMWANEQFF. CDR3 nucleotide sequence: TGTGCCAGCAGCTTAGACGGGATGTGGGCCAATGAGCAGTTCTTC.

The gene calls are TRBV4-2 and TRBJ2-1; D may be TRBD2 (6 bases). In germline, CDR1 is LGHNA, CDR2 YNFKEQ. V was shortened by 4 bases and J by 7 bases, with 20 bases between the two germline ends. The CDR3 has 16 amino acids. CDR3 loop: CASSRSGGLPGNEQFF. CDR3 coding DNA: TGTGCCAGCAGCCGAAGTGGGGGGTTACCTGGGAATGAGCAGTTCTTC.

This clone has only one observation. The rearrangement links TRBV5-6 to TRBJ1-1; D is unclear. There are 13 residues in the CDR3. The V gene lost 3 bases and the J gene lost 8 bases, with 14 bases spanning the gap. Germline lookup yields CDR1 SGHDT and CDR2 YYEEEE. The DNA of the CDR3 is TGTGCCAGCAGCTCACGGGCGGGGATCGAAGCTTTCTTT. It yields the protein CASSSRAGIEAFF.

This rearrangement joins TRBV5-1 to TRBJ1-4; D is ambiguous. Trimming removed 0 bases from V and 8 bases from J, with 11 bases in between. CDR1 and CDR2 (germline): SGHRS, YFSETQ. The length of the CDR3 is 14 residues. The CDR3 is CASSLDTSQEKLFF. In DNA form, the CDR3 reads TGCGCCAGCAGCTTGGACACCTCGCAGGAAAAACTGTTTTTT.